This TCR beta chain was sequenced for a study of post-analysis software for immune sequencing data (dated by TCRdb to the mid-2010s). Notes on the research overall: Relapsing-remitting, secondary progressive and progressive-relapsing multiple sclerosis were recorded as disease courses, and subtype annotation was lacking for some patients. Patient repertoires were compared against around twelve previously published healthy control repertoires from donors aged about 6 to 26 years. A subset of samples was prepared in parallel using single-end sample barcoding, then pooled and co-amplified after Illumina adapter ligation.

Library preparation used PCR. The sequencing machine was an Illumina HiSeq 2500. Unique molecular identifiers were incorporated into TCR beta cDNA libraries to reduce PCR and sequencing biases. Every 1 to 10 million input T cells yielded about 500,000 cDNA molecules, meaning each molecule approximated one T cell. Patient libraries were prepared and sequenced with the same protocol used for the earlier healthy control dataset. Within a given batch, samples were prepared together, multiplexed and sequenced on the same HiSeq lane. The authors' pipeline ran thus. Raw barcoded reads were processed with MIGEC, and single-read molecular identifier groups were discarded before consensus assembly and CDR3 extraction. VDJtools was used for post-analysis of the clonotype tables, and diversity was normalized by down-sampling every dataset to the size of the smallest sample. Repertoire overlap clustering matched CDR3 amino acid but not nucleotide sequences to correct batch-related cross-sample contamination. TCRdb applied fastp at Q25 and MiXCR to the public reads, then kept only in-frame beta chains. Each record represents a unique CDR3 protein, reported with the most common genes and DNA among its rows. These V and J calls rely on TCRdb rather than the paper's analysis. The sample has 750,000 to 950,000 distinct CDR3 sequences on record, around 42% of them singletons. Over 4.5% of the sample is in the top ten clones.

Details on this clonotype: No antigen is known for it. Base qualities are missing; no much larger clone stands one base away.

General findings and caveats noted by the study authors: Significantly higher frequencies in patients than in controls were found for roughly 5 TRBV segments, including TRBV5-6, TRBV5-1 and TRBV20-1. The control group was slightly older than the multiple sclerosis patient group. Direct clustering with F measure showed strong co-clustering of samples prepared in the same batch, prompting a batch-effect correction. Normalized Chao1 diversity was significantly lower in multiple sclerosis patients than controls, suggesting substantial peripheral T-cell clonal expansion.

Trimming takes 5 bases off V and 2 bases off J; junction bases not matched to a gene: 8. From the germline V gene, CDR1 is MDHEN and CDR2 is SYDVKM. Inclusive of the bounding cysteine and phenylalanine, the CDR3 is 16 residues long. Just the 48-base CDR3 DNA is kept, in frame starting at base 1. TCR beta repertoires were profiled from peripheral blood of 10 to 15 young patients with multiple sclerosis to demonstrate the VDJtools post-analysis software. The multiple sclerosis patients were children and adolescents ranging in age from roughly 6 to 16 years. The chain joins TRBV28 to TRBJ2-5, with 10 bases in between that match TRBD2. The source is a girl aged 10-17 years with multiple sclerosis. The sample consisted of blood. The CDR3 sequence is CASSTRLAGGQETQYF. The DNA sequence follows: TGTGCCAGCAGTACTCGACTAGCGGGTGGTCAAGAGACCCAGTACTTC.